This T cell receptor (beta chain) was retrieved from a study of early T cells in non-severe SARS-CoV-2 infection. Study overall: The chains were unpaired, and the sequenced material was bulk RNA from unsorted whole blood.

Germline loops: CDR1 SGHVS, CDR2 FNYEAQ. This CDR3 is built from 14 residues. V was pared by 5 bases and J by 4 bases, with 3 bases of the junction left unmatched. The library protocol tagged individual cDNA molecules with unique molecular identifiers. TCRdb analysed the 5' RACE reads with MiXCR anew, one entry per CDR3 protein. The data show more than 25,000 distinct CDR3 sequences, roughly 5% seen once. In its sample, this clonotype was seen a few times. Sequencing was performed on whole blood. This sequence originates from an adult who was a healthcare worker with PCR-confirmed SARS-CoV-2 infection or an uninfected control (not recorded which). This chain links TRBV7-6 with TRBJ1-1; TRBD1 matches 11 bases. CDR3: CASSAGTGGTEAFF. DNA of the CDR3: TGTGCCAGCAGCGCCGGGACAGGGGGCACTGAAGCTTTCTTT.